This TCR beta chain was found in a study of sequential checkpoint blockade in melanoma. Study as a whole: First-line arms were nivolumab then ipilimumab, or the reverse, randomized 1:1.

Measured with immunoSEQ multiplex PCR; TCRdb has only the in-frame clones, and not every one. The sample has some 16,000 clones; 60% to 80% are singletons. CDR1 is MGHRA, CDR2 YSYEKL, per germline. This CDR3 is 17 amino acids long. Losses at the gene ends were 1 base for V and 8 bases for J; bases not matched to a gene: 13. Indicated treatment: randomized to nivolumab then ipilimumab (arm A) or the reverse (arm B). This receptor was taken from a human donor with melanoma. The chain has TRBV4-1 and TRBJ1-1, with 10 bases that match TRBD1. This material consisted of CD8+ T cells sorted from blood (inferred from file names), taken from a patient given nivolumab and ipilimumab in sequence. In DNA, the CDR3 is TGCGCCAGCAGCCAAGTACTTTTGGGACAGGGGTTGCTAGAAGCTTTCTTT. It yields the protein CASSQVLLGQGLLEAFF.